This paragraph reports one TCR beta chain. What it recognizes is unknown. Sequenced by immunoSEQ multiplex PCR; TCRdb stores in-frame clones only, minus some. Of 50,000 to 65,000 clones in the sample, 75% to 90% were seen once. Blood draws occurred at baseline, cycle 4 day 1, and cycle 7 day 1. The data originate from a study of OX40 agonist ivuxolimab in advanced cancers. Looking at the study overall: Hepatocellular carcinoma, melanoma, renal cell or head and neck cancer was diagnosed in the dose-escalation patients.

Study-wide results and caveats: On average, CD8+ T cells had more expanded clones than CD4+. Clonal expansion was seen in CD4+ and CD8+ blood T cells by week 6 at 0.1 to 3.0 mg/kg.

This CDR3 is 15 amino acids long. Trimming cost V 5 bases and J 6 bases, with 19 bases left between them. Germline V gene lookup returns CDR1 KGHSH and CDR2 LQKENI. The material sequenced was CD4+ or CD8+ T cells sorted from blood, taken in a trial of the OX40 agonist ivuxolimab. This chain links TRBV18 with TRBJ1-1, with D possibly TRBD1 on 6 matching bases. The source is an adult with an advanced solid tumor such as melanoma, head and neck, liver or kidney cancer. CDR3 loop: CASSFPGEGGAEAFF. Written as DNA, the CDR3 is TGTGCCAGCTCATTTCCAGGGGAGGGGGGCGCTGAAGCTTTCTTT.